The entry that follows covers one TCR beta chain sequence. Antigen: not known. The data derive from a study of OX40 agonist ivuxolimab in advanced cancers. General study results and limits: With doses of 0.1 to 3.0 mg/kg, CD4+ and CD8+ blood T cells had undergone clonal expansion by week 6. The mean number of expanded clones was higher in CD8+ T cells than in CD4+.

CDR1 is DFQATT, CDR2 SNEGSKA, per germline (reference sequence). The CDR3 is made up of 10 amino acids. Trimming cost V 5 bases and J 2 bases, with 2 bases left between them. Assay: immunoSEQ multiplex PCR; the TCRdb copy retains only in-frame clones and omits some. The table shows 15,000 to 20,000 clones, with about four fifths occurring only once. Sequenced here: CD4+ or CD8+ T cells sorted from blood, sampled in a trial of the OX40 agonist ivuxolimab. This receptor was identified in an adult with an advanced solid tumor such as melanoma, head and neck, liver or kidney cancer. The V call is TRBV20-1, the J call TRBJ2-3; D unresolved. The CDR3 protein is CSAATDTQYF. The CDR3 DNA sequence: TGCAGTGCTGCCACAGATACGCAGTATTTT.